These 23 T cell receptor beta chains were all obtained from the same sample, sequenced in a study of CD8 T cells in ankylosing spondylitis. TCRdb passed the 5' RACE reads through MiXCR, listing each CDR3 protein once. This sample has some 200,000 distinct CDR3 sequences, with roughly 25% found just once. Sequences were obtained from blood, either unsorted or a sorted T cell fraction (not recorded which). The receptors originated from a male donor with ankylosing spondylitis or in good health (not recorded which).

The chain combines TRBV9 with TRBJ2-3; unclear D gene. CDR1 is SGDLS, CDR2 YYNGEE, per germline. The CDR3 spans 14 residues. Trimming took off 3 bases at V and 5 bases at J, with 13 bases between the two ends. The CDR3 spells CASSASGFEDTQYF. DNA of the CDR3: TGTGCCAGCAGCGCCTCAGGTTTCGAAGATACGCAGTATTTT. The variable domain in full, completed from reference TRBV9 and TRBJ2-3, reads DSGVTQTPKHLITATGQRVTLRCSPRSGDLSVYWYQQSLDQGLQFLIQYYNGEERAKGNILERFSAQQFPDLHSELNLSSLELGDSALYFCASSASGFEDTQYFGPGTRLTVL.

This clonotype was seen many times. The rearrangement uses TRBV5-1 and TRBJ2-7; D is undetermined. Germline values: CDR1 SGHRS, CDR2 YFSETQ. V was cut by 2 bases and J by 6 bases, with 9 bases left in between. This CDR3 has 12 amino acids. This CDR3 is CASSLQPAEQYF. CDR3 bases: TGCGCCAGCAGCTTACAACCAGCCGAGCAGTACTTC.

This clonotype was picked up many times. This chain connects TRBV20-1 to TRBJ2-2; D remains unclear. The CDR3 runs 13 residues. Germline CDR1 is DFQATT and CDR2 is SNEGSKA (reference sequence). Trimming removed 6 bases at V and 6 bases at J, with 14 bases between. The CDR3, as DNA: TGCAGTGCACGCCCTCTAGTGGCCGGGGAGCTGTTTTTT. Its protein is CSARPLVAGELFF.

This chain links TRBV20-1 with TRBJ1-5, with D unclear. V was clipped by 5 bases and J by 4 bases, with 9 bases between them. This CDR3 contains 12 residues. Germline V CDR1 and CDR2: DFQATT, SNEGSKA (reference sequence). The CDR3 nucleotides are TGCAGTGCTGGACGGTTAAATCAGCCCCAGCATTTT. Amino acids: CSAGRLNQPQHF.

The chain is built from TRBV6-1 and TRBJ2-1; weak D call: TRBD2 (6 bases). The V end was cut by 6 bases, the J end by 6 bases, with 12 bases between. Per the germline V gene, CDR1 is MNHNS and CDR2 is SASEGT. The length of the CDR3 is 13 residues. This CDR3 reads CASSFSGANEQFF. CDR3 DNA: TGTGCCAGCAGCTTTAGCGGAGCCAATGAGCAGTTCTTC.

In its sample, this clonotype was seen a few times. This chain links TRBV15 with TRBJ2-5; D perhaps matches TRBD1 (6 bases). This CDR3 is 14 amino acids long. Germline assignment: CDR1 LNHNV and CDR2 YYDKDF (reference sequence). V lost 2 bases and J lost 5, with 12 bases in between. The CDR3 spells CATSRLTGQETQYF. CDR3 coding DNA: TGTGCCACCAGCAGACTAACAGGGCAGGAGACCCAGTACTTC.

The chain links TRBV5-1 to TRBJ2-1; TRBD2 agrees at 10 bases. This CDR3 has 17 amino acids. Trimming took 0 bases from V and 4 from J; bases not matched to a gene: 7. From germline, CDR1 is SGHRS and CDR2 YFSETQ. CDR3 region: CASSLGWLAGAYNEQFF. For the CDR3, the DNA is TGCGCCAGCAGCTTGGGATGGCTAGCGGGAGCTTACAATGAGCAGTTCTTC.

This clonotype was seen ten or more times. The rearrangement links TRBV4-1 to TRBJ2-5, with 11 bases fitting TRBD2. The germline V gene encodes CDR1 MGHRA and CDR2 YSYEKL. This CDR3 contains 18 residues. V trimming: 4 bases; J trimming: 4 bases; junction bases outside the gene matches: 14. For the CDR3, the DNA is TGCGCCAGCAGCCCCGGTATAGCGGGAGGGTCGTGGGGAGAGACCCAGTACTTC. Translating gives CASSPGIAGGSWGETQYF.

This clonotype was detected many times. The CDR3 nucleotides read TGCGCCAGCAGCCAAGAAGCTGGGGCGCTCGGGAACACTGAAGCTTTCTTT. Amino acids: CASSQEAGALGNTEAFF. The chain has TRBV4-3 and TRBJ1-1; tentative D call: TRBD1 (5 bases). CDR3 length: 17 amino acids. From germline, CDR1 is LGHNA and CDR2 YSLEER. V was cut by 0 bases and J by 1 base, with 15 bases left in between.

This clonotype was detected only a few times. This chain uses TRBV7-8 with TRBJ2-1, with 9 bases lining up with TRBD2. The CDR3 has 17 amino acids. Trimming cost V 1 base and J 8 bases; bases outside gene matches: 12. Germline V gene lookup returns CDR1 SGHVS and CDR2 FQNEAQ. CDR3 residues: CASSLGFGLASRYEQFF. CDR3 nucleotides: TGTGCCAGCAGCTTAGGGTTCGGACTAGCGTCTAGGTATGAGCAGTTCTTC.

The table lists this clonotype with many counts. This chain joins TRBV5-1 and TRBJ2-6; D remains unclear. Germline CDR1 SGHRS, CDR2 YFSETQ. CDR3 length: 16 residues. Deletions cut 0 bases from V and 0 bases from J, with 7 bases between. The chain's CDR3 is CASSLVVSSGANVLTF. The CDR3 DNA follows: TGCGCCAGCAGCTTGGTGGTGAGCTCTGGGGCCAACGTCCTGACTTTC.

The V and J genes are TRBV7-2 and TRBJ2-3; 10 positions agree with TRBD1. The CDR3 covers 16 residues. Germline assignment: CDR1 SGHTA and CDR2 FQGNSA. J gave up 2 bases and V 0 bases, and 2 bases lay outside the gene matches. The CDR3 protein is CASSLAGTGVTDTQYF. In DNA form, the CDR3 reads TGTGCCAGCAGCTTAGCCGGGACAGGGGTCACAGATACGCAGTATTTT.

J is TRBJ1-6 and V is TRBV12-3 or TRBV12-4; D remains ambiguous. The CDR3 length is 12 residues. Trimming stripped 3 bases from V and 14 bases from J, with 11 bases between. The CDR3 DNA follows: TGTGCCAGCAGTTTGGCAGTACCCACCCTCCACTTT. The encoded protein is CASSLAVPTLHF.

This clonotype was seen ten or more times. This chain links TRBV18 with TRBJ1-1; possibly TRBD1 for D (6 bases). This CDR3 spans 14 amino acids. Trimming cost V 6 bases and J 3 bases, with 14 bases left between them. In germline, CDR1 is KGHSH, CDR2 LQKENI. CDR3: CASSHDRIDTEAFF. As DNA, the CDR3 is TGTGCCAGCTCGCACGACAGGATAGACACTGAAGCTTTCTTT.

This clonotype was counted ten times or more. J is TRBJ2-2 and V is TRBV7-2, with 11 bases aligning to TRBD2. With 5 bases clipped from V and 3 bases from J, the junction kept 2 bases outside the gene matches. This CDR3 comprises 15 residues. The germline gives CDR1 SGHTA, CDR2 FQGNSA. The chain's CDR3 is CASSPGLADTGELFF. The CDR3 bases are TGTGCCAGCAGCCCGGGACTAGCGGACACCGGGGAGCTGTTTTTT. The variable domain in full, completed from reference TRBV7-2 and TRBJ2-2, reads GAGVSQSPSNKVTEKGKDVELRCDPISGHTALYWYRQSLGQGLEFLIYFQGNSAPDKSGLPSDRFSAERTGGSVSTLTIQRTQQEDSAVYLCASSPGLADTGELFFGEGSRLTVL.

The chain uses TRBV3-1 and TRBJ2-7; D remains unclear. The CDR3 is 17 residues long. Germline lookup yields CDR1 LGHDT and CDR2 YNNKEL (reference sequence). The ends were cut back, 1 base at V and 0 bases at J, with 16 bases in the middle. The CDR3 protein is CASSQGIRLGNSYEQYF. The DNA of the CDR3 is TGTGCCAGCAGCCAAGGGATTCGTCTGGGAAACTCCTACGAGCAGTACTTC.

A single count supports this clonotype. This sequence joins TRBV29-1 and TRBJ1-1; 10 nucleotides align to TRBD1. V shed 2 bases and J 4 bases; nucleotides not matched to a gene: 4. Per germline, CDR1 SQVTM and CDR2 ANQGSEA. This CDR3 comprises 14 residues. The CDR3 sequence is CSVEKRTGGTEAFF. CDR3 DNA: TGCAGCGTTGAAAAAAGGACAGGGGGCACTGAAGCTTTCTTT.

This clonotype was counted only a few times. V gene TRBV20-1 combines with J gene TRBJ2-1; TRBD2 aligns across 9 bases. The CDR3 spans 15 residues. V shed 4 bases, J shed 4 bases, and the junction held 8 bases outside the gene matches. Germline CDR1 reads DFQATT; CDR2 reads SNEGSKA (reference sequence). The CDR3 DNA is TGCAGTGCTACGCGGGAGGGCACTCCTTACAATGAGCAGTTCTTC. Translated: CSATREGTPYNEQFF.

This chain joins TRBV7-2 and TRBJ2-1; 9 positions match TRBD2. The CDR3 covers 13 residues. Germline assignment: CDR1 SGHTA and CDR2 FQGNSA. With V trimmed by 10 bases and J by 7 bases, 8 bases remained unmatched. The CDR3 sequence is CATLAGVRNEQFF. In DNA, the CDR3 is TGTGCCACTTTAGCGGGAGTAAGGAATGAGCAGTTCTTC.

The CDR3 region is CASSYSFGHEQYF. In DNA form, the CDR3 reads TGTGCCAGCAGTTACTCTTTCGGCCACGAGCAGTACTTC. The rearrangement uses TRBV6-5 and TRBJ2-7, with unresolved D. The germline gives CDR1 MNHEY, CDR2 SVGAGI. V lost 0 bases and J lost 5, with 8 bases in between. This CDR3 is built from 13 residues.

The chain joins TRBV7-2 to TRBJ2-6, with no clear D. This CDR3 is 17 amino acids long. From germline, CDR1 is SGHTA and CDR2 FQGNSA. Trimming shortened V by 0 bases and J by 0 bases, and 9 bases separated the two germline ends. The CDR3 DNA follows: TGTGCCAGCAGCTTAGCTTCGGGTAGCTCTGGGGCCAACGTCCTGACTTTC. Its protein is CASSLASGSSGANVLTF.

The chain combines TRBV12-3 or TRBV12-4 with TRBJ1-1; possible D gene TRBD1, 5 bases. This CDR3 spans 14 amino acids. Between the trimmed V and J ends, which lost 6 bases and 3 bases, there was a span of 14 bases. CDR3 sequence (DNA): TGTGCCAGCAGCCCCGGGACGGCCTACACTGAAGCTTTCTTT. Protein product: CASSPGTAYTEAFF.

This clonotype was observed many times. The chain joins TRBV10-3 to TRBJ2-7; D might be TRBD1 (5 bases). With 8 bases removed from V and 0 bases from J, the gap between germline ends came to 5 bases. Germline V gene lookup returns CDR1 ENHRY and CDR2 SYGVKD. The CDR3 extends over 11 amino acids. CDR3 amino acids: CAIQGSYEQYF. In nucleotides, the CDR3 is TGTGCCATCCAGGGCTCCTACGAGCAGTACTTC.